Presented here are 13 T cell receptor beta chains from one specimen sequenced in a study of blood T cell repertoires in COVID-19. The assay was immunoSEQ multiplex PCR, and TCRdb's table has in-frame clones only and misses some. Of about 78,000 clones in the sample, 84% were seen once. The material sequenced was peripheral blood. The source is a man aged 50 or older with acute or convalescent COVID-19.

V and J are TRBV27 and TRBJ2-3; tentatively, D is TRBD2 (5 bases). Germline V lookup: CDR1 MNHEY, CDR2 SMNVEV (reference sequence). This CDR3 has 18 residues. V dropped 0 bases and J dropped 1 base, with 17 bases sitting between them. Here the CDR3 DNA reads TGTGCCAGCAGTTTATCGAGGGTAGACCGGGTTGGCACAGATACGCAGTATTTT. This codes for CASSLSRVDRVGTDTQYF.

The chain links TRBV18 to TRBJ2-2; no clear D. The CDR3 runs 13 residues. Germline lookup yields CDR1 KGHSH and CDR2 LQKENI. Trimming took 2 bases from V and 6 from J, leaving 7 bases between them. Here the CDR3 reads CASSPTVAGELFF. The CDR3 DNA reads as TGTGCCAGCTCACCAACTGTGGCCGGGGAGCTGTTTTTT.

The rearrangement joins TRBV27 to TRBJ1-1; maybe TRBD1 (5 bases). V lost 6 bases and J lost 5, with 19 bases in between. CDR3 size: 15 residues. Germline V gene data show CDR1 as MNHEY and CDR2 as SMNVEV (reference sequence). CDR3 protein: CASSPASRGGTEAFF. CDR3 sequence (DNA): TGTGCCAGCAGCCCCGCTTCAAGGGGAGGGACTGAAGCTTTCTTT.

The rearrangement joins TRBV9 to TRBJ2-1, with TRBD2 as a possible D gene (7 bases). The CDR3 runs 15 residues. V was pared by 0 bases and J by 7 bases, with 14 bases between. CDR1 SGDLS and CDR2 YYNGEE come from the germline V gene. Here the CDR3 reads CASSVGGGARNEQFF. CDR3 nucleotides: TGTGCCAGCAGCGTAGGTGGGGGGGCTAGGAATGAGCAGTTCTTC.

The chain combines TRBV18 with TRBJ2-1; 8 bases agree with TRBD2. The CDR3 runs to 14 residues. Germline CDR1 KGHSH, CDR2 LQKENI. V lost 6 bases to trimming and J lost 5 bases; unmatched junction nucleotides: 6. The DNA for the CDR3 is TGTGCCAGCTCTCCAACTAGCGGCGACAATGAGCAGTTCTTC. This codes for CASSPTSGDNEQFF.

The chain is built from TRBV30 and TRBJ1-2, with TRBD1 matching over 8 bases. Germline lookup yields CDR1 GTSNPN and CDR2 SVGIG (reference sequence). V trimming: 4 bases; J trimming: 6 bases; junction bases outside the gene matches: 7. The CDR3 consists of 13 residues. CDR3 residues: CAWNLDRVDGYTF. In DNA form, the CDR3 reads TGTGCCTGGAATTTGGACAGGGTCGATGGCTACACCTTC.

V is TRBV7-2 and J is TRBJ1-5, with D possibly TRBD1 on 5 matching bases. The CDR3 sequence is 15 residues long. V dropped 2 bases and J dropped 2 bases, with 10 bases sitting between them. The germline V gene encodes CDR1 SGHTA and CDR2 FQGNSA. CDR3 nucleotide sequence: TGTGCCAGCAGCTTACAGGGATCGGGCAATCAGCCCCAGCATTTT. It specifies CASSLQGSGNQPQHF.

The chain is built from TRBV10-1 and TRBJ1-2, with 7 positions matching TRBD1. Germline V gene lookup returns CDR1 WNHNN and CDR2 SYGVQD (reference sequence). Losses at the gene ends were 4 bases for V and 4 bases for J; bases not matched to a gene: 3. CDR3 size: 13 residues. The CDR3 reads CASSAGGLYGYTF. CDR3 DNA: TGCGCCAGCAGTGCAGGGGGTCTCTATGGCTACACCTTC.

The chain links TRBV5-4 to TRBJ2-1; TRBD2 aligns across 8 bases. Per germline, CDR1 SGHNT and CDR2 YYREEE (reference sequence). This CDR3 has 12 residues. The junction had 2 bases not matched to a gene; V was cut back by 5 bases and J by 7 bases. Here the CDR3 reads CASRSGGNEQFF. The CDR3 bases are TGTGCCAGCAGATCGGGGGGGAATGAGCAGTTCTTC. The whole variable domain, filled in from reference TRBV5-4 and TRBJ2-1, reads ETGVTQSPTHLIKTRGQQVTLRCSSQSGHNTVSWYQQALGQGPQFIFQYYREEENGRGNFPPRFSGLQFPNYSSELNVNALELDDSALYLCASRSGGNEQFFGPGTRLTVL.

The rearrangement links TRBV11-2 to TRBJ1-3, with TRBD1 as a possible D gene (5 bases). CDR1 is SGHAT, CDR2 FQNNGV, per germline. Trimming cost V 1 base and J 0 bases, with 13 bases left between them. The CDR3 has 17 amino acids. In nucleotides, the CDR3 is TGTGCCAGCAGCTTAGTCGGGGGAGTATTCTCTGGAAACACCATATATTTT. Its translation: CASSLVGGVFSGNTIYF.

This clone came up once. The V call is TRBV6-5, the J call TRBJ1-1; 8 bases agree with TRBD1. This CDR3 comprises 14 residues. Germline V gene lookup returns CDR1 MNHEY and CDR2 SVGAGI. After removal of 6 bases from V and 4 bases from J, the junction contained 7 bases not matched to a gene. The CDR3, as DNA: TGTGCCAGCAGCTCCGGACAGGGAAGCACTGAAGCTTTCTTT. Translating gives CASSSGQGSTEAFF.

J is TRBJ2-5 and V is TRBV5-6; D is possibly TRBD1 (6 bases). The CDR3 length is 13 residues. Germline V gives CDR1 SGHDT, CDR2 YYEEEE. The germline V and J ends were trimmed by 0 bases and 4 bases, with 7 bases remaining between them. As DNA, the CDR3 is TGTGCCAGCAGCTTGGCCAGGGGAGAGACCCAGTACTTC. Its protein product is CASSLARGETQYF.

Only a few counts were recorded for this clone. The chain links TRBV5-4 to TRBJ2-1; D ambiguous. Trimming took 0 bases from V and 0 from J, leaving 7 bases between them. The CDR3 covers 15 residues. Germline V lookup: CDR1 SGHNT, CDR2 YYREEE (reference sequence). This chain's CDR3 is CASSLDASSYNEQFF. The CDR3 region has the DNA TGTGCCAGCAGCTTGGATGCGTCCTCCTACAATGAGCAGTTCTTC. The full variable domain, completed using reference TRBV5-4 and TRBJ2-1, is ETGVTQSPTHLIKTRGQQVTLRCSSQSGHNTVSWYQQALGQGPQFIFQYYREEENGRGNFPPRFSGLQFPNYSSELNVNALELDDSALYLCASSLDASSYNEQFFGPGTRLTVL.